Below are 15 T cell receptor beta chains sequenced from a single sample in a study of PD-L1 blockade in urothelial cancer. The method was immunoSEQ multiplex PCR; TCRdb's version includes in-frame clones alone and lacks a portion of them. The repertoire holds tens of thousands of clones, with about 81% as singletons. The specimen was PBMCs, collected around atezolizumab (anti-PD-L1) treatment. These TCRs come from a man aged 70-80 years with urothelial cancer.

This chain links TRBV6-4 with TRBJ2-3, with a weak D call TRBD2 (6 bases). The CDR3 has 14 residues. The germline V gene encodes CDR1 MRHNA and CDR2 SNTAGT. Trimming stripped 3 bases from V and 0 bases from J, with 7 bases between. The chain's CDR3 is CASSEGTSTDTQYF. DNA for the CDR3: TGTGCCAGCAGTGAGGGGACTAGCACAGATACGCAGTATTTT.

Regarding this clone: The same CDR3 is also encoded by other DNA sequences in this sample. The chain employs TRBV11-2 and TRBJ1-1; a weak D match, TRBD1 (5 bases). The CDR3 extends over 15 amino acids. Between the trimmed V and J ends, which lost 5 bases and 2 bases, there was a span of 15 bases. Germline V gene lookup returns CDR1 SGHAT and CDR2 FQNNGV. The CDR3 sequence: CASSERTGVNTEAFF. CDR3 DNA: TGTGCCAGCAGCGAGCGGACGGGGGTAAACACTGAAGCTTTCTTT.

The chain employs TRBV6-6 and TRBJ2-7; maybe TRBD2 (7 bases). CDR1 is MNHNY and CDR2 is SVGAGI in the germline V gene (reference sequence). V shed 4 bases and J shed 0 bases, with 16 bases lying between them. The CDR3 runs to 16 residues. The CDR3 DNA reads TGTGCCAGCAGTTCCCTCGGCCGGGGGGCCTCCTACGAGCAGTACTTC. It yields the protein CASSSLGRGASYEQYF.

The rearrangement links TRBV10-3 to TRBJ2-2, with 7 bases lining up with TRBD2. CDR1 is ENHRY and CDR2 is SYGVKD in the germline V gene. The CDR3 covers 15 residues. V dropped 4 bases and J dropped 4; count of bases not matched to a gene: 6. CDR3 DNA sequence: TGTGCCATCAGTGGCCAGCGGGGCGGCACCGGGGAGCTGTTTTTT. Residues: CAISGQRGGTGELFF.

The chain combines TRBV18 with TRBJ1-4, with 7 bases identical to TRBD1. The germline V gene encodes CDR1 KGHSH and CDR2 LQKENI. The trim removed 3 bases at V and 4 bases at J, leaving 5 bases unmatched. CDR3 length: 15 residues. The CDR3 loop is CASSPRTGDNEKLFF. The CDR3 region has the DNA TGTGCCAGCTCACCCCGGACAGGAGATAATGAAAAACTGTTTTTT.

Points on this clone: Germline is not matched at one junction end, which may reflect a read error. The chain carries TRBV11-2 and TRBJ2-1; the D gene is possibly TRBD2 (5 bases). This CDR3 has 15 amino acids. From germline, CDR1 is SGHAT and CDR2 FQNNGV. The CDR3 protein is CASSLTTGSFNEQFF. CDR3 DNA: TGTGCCAGCAGCTTAACGACGGGGTCCTTCAATGAGCAGTTCTTC.

This chain uses TRBV5-4 with TRBJ2-3, with 11 bases aligning to TRBD2. The CDR3 covers 16 residues. CDR1 and CDR2 (germline): SGHNT, YYREEE (reference sequence). The ends lost 0 bases at V and 8 bases at J; junction bases unmatched: 8. CDR3 sequence: CASSLALGTSGGTQYF. In DNA form, the CDR3 reads TGTGCCAGCAGCTTGGCATTAGGGACTAGCGGTGGTACGCAGTATTTT. Drawing the rest from reference TRBV5-4 and TRBJ2-3, the complete variable domain is ETGVTQSPTHLIKTRGQQVTLRCSSQSGHNTVSWYQQALGQGPQFIFQYYREEENGRGNFPPRFSGLQFPNYSSELNVNALELDDSALYLCASSLALGTSGGTQYFGPGTRLTVL.

This clone was observed once. The chain recombines TRBV5-1 with TRBJ2-7; 9 bases fit TRBD1. CDR1 and CDR2 from the germline V gene are SGHRS and YFSETQ. The CDR3 is 14 residues long. V dropped 2 bases and J dropped 3; count of bases not matched to a gene: 3. CDR3 sequence reads: CASSFTGGRYEQYF. The DNA of the CDR3 is TGCGCCAGCAGCTTCACAGGGGGCCGCTACGAGCAGTACTTC.

This clone is a singleton in its sample. The gene calls are TRBV7-9 and TRBJ2-1, with 7 positions matching TRBD2. The J segment lost 0 bases and the V segment lost 5 bases, leaving 13 bases of the junction unmatched. The germline CDR1 and CDR2 sequences are SEHNR and FQNEAQ (reference sequence). The CDR3 contains 18 residues. As DNA, the CDR3 is TGTGCCAGCAGCGGACCCATCCCCCTAGCGGACTCCTACAATGAGCAGTTCTTC. Residues: CASSGPIPLADSYNEQFF.

This sequence joins TRBV7-2 and TRBJ1-5; D call uncertain. V was pared by 2 bases and J by 6 bases, with 14 bases between. This CDR3 region has 15 residues. Germline V gene data show CDR1 as SGHTA and CDR2 as FQGNSA. The CDR3 region is CASSLRRDSGQPQHF. The CDR3 bases are TGTGCCAGCAGCTTAAGGAGGGATTCGGGTCAGCCCCAGCATTTT.

For this clone: Without the conserved terminal phenylalanine or tryptophan, this CDR3 likely stems from a read error. The DNA is omitted, as the CDR3 cannot be located on it reliably, and the CDR3 follows TCRdb's listing. V usage is TRBV23-1 and J usage is TRBJ2-4; the table's TRBD1 call for D was not verified on the DNA. TRBV23-1 is assigned to the ORF class and has an uncertain function. With termini counted, the CDR3 has 11 amino acids. The CDR3 here is CASSQRGHLRV.

The chain couples TRBV28 to TRBJ1-5; D is unresolved. Trimming cost V 7 bases and J 7 bases, with 17 bases left between them. The CDR3 consists of 14 residues. The germline V gene has CDR1 MDHEN and CDR2 SYDVKM. CDR3 amino acids: CASNLAGFLQPQHF. In nucleotides, the CDR3 is TGTGCCAGCAACCTAGCGGGGTTCCTCCAGCCCCAGCATTTT.

This clone was detected once. J is TRBJ1-1 and V is TRBV19; D might be TRBD1 (5 bases). In germline, CDR1 is LNHDA, CDR2 SQIVND (reference sequence). Deletions cut 5 bases from V and 3 bases from J, with 16 bases between. The CDR3 contains 15 residues. The CDR3 here is CASSFGEGRHTEAFF. Here the CDR3 DNA reads TGTGCCAGTAGTTTTGGGGAGGGGAGGCACACTGAAGCTTTCTTT.

The table lists this clone with a count of one. In the same sample, other DNA sequences code for this CDR3. The rearrangement joins TRBV11-2 to TRBJ1-5; D remains ambiguous. Per the germline V gene, CDR1 is SGHAT and CDR2 is FQNNGV. The V gene lost 0 bases and the J gene lost 4 bases, with 4 bases spanning the gap. The CDR3 is made up of 13 amino acids. CDR3: CASSLDRNQPQHF. The CDR3, as DNA: TGTGCCAGCAGCTTAGATCGGAATCAGCCCCAGCATTTT.

This clone was detected a few times. CDR3 residues: CASGSGRGETQYF. DNA of the CDR3: TGTGCCAGCGGAAGCGGGAGGGGAGAGACCCAGTACTTC. The V gene is TRBV11-1, the J gene TRBJ2-5; 10 bases line up with TRBD2. The CDR3 is made up of 13 amino acids. Trimming removed 8 bases from V and 4 bases from J; junction bases left unmatched: 4. Germline V lookup: CDR1 SGHAT, CDR2 FQDESV (reference sequence).